A single sample gave rise to the 3 T cell receptor beta chains below, sequenced in a study of T cell responses to AZD1222 COVID-19 vaccine. The assay was immunoSEQ multiplex PCR, and TCRdb's table has in-frame clones only and misses some. The table includes about 85,000 clones, over 75% detected once. The sequenced sample was peripheral blood, obtained on day 0 of AZD1222 vaccination. The receptors shown here come from an adult in good health.

V gene TRBV7-2 combines with J gene TRBJ2-1; D could derive from TRBD1 or TRBD2 (5 bases each). Germline CDR1 is SGHTA and CDR2 is FQGNSA. Trimming shortened V by 2 bases and J by 2 bases, and 10 bases separated the two germline ends. This CDR3 comprises 15 residues. The CDR3 bases are TGTGCCAGCAGCTTAACCAGGGACCCCTACAATGAGCAGTTCTTC. As protein: CASSLTRDPYNEQFF.

The chain carries TRBV18 and TRBJ2-1; D ambiguous. The V end lost 1 base, the J end lost 0 bases, and 7 bases lay between the germline ends. The CDR3 covers 15 residues. Germline loops: CDR1 KGHSH, CDR2 LQKENI. The CDR3 loop is CASSPRGSSYNEQFF. CDR3 nucleotide sequence: TGTGCCAGCTCACCACGCGGAAGCTCCTACAATGAGCAGTTCTTC.

This chain joins TRBV15 and TRBJ2-1; perhaps TRBD2 as D (6 bases). The CDR3 runs 15 residues. The germline V gene encodes CDR1 LNHNV and CDR2 YYDKDF (reference sequence). The V and J ends lost 2 bases and 6 bases respectively, with 14 bases between them. The DNA of the CDR3 is TGTGCCACCAGCAGACCGTCCGGGACTCGCAATGAGCAGTTCTTC. This sequence encodes CATSRPSGTRNEQFF.